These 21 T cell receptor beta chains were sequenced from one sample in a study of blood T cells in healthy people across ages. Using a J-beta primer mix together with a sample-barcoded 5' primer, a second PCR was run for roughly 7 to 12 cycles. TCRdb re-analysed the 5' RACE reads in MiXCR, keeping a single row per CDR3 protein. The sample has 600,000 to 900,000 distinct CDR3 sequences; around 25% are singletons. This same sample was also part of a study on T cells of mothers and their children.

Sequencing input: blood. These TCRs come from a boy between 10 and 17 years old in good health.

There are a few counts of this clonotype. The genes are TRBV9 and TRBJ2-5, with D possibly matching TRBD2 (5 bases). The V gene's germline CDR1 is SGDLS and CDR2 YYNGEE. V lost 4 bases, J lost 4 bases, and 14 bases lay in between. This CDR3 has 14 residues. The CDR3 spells CASSPPGRVETQYF. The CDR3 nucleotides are TGTGCCAGCAGCCCCCCTGGGCGGGTAGAGACCCAGTACTTC.

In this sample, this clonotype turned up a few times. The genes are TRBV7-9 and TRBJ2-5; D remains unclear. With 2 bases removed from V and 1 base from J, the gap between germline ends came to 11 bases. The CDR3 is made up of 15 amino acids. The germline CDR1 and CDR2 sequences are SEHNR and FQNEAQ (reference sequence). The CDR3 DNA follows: TGTGCCAGCAGCTTATCAGGAAACAGCCAAGAGACCCAGTACTTC. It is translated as CASSLSGNSQETQYF.

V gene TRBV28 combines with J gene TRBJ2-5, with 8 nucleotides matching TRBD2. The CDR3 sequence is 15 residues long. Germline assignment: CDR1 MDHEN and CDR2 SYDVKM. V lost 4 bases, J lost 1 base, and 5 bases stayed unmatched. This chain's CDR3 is CASSYQAGAQETQYF. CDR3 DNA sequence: TGTGCCAGCAGTTATCAAGCGGGGGCCCAAGAGACCCAGTACTTC.

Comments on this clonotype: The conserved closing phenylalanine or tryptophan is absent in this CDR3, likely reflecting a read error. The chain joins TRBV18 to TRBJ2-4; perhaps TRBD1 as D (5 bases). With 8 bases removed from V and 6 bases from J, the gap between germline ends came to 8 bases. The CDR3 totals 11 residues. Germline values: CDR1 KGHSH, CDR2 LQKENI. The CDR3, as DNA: TGTGCCAGCCTCCAGGGAAACATTCAGTACCTC. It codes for CASLQGNIQYL.

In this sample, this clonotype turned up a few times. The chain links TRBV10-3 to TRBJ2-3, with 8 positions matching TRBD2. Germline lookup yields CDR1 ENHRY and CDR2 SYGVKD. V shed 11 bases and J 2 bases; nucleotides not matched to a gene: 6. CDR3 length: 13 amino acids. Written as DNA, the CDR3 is TGTGCCTTCCGGACTAGCCTCACAGATACGCAGTATTTT. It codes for CAFRTSLTDTQYF.

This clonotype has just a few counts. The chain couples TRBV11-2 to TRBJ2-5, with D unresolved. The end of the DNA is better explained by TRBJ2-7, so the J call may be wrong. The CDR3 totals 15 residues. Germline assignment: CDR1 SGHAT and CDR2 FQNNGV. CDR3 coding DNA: TGTGCCAGCAGCTCCCAGATGGTGGGGTTCGACGAGCAGTACTTC. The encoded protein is CASSSQMVGFDEQYF.

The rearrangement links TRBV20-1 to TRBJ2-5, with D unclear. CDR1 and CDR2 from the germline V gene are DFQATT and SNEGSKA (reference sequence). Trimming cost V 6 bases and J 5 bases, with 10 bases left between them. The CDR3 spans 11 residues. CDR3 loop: CSALIRETQYF. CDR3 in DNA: TGCAGTGCCCTTATAAGGGAGACCCAGTACTTC.

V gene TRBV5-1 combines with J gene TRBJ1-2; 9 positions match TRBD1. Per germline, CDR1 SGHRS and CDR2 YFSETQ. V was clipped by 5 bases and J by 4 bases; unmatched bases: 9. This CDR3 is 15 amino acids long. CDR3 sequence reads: CASSARTGAGYGYTF. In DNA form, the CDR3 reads TGCGCCAGCAGTGCCCGGACAGGGGCCGGCTATGGCTACACCTTC.

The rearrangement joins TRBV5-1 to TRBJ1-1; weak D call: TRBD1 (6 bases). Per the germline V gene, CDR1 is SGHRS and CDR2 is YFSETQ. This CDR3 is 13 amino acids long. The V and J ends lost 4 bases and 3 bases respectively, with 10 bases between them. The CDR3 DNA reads TGCGCCAGCAGCAGGACAGCAGACACTGAAGCTTTCTTT. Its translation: CASSRTADTEAFF. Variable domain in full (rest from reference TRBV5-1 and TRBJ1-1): KAGVTQTPRYLIKTRGQQVTLSCSPISGHRSVSWYQQTPGQGLQFLFEYFSETQRNKGNFPGRFSGRQFSNSRSEMNVSTLELGDSALYLCASSRTADTEAFFGQGTRLTVV.

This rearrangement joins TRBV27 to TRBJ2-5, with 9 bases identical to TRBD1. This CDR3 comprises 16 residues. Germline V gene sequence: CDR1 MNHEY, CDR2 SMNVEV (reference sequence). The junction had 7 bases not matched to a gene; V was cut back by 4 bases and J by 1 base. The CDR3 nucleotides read TGTGCCAGCAGTTCGCAGGGACAGGGTTTCCAAGAGACCCAGTACTTC. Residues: CASSSQGQGFQETQYF.

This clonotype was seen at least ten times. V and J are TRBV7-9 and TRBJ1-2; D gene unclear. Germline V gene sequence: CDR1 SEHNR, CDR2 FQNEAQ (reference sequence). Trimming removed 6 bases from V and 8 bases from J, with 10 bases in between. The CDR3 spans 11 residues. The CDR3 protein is CASSLAGGYTF. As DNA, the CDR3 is TGTGCCAGCAGTTTGGCGGGCGGCTACACCTTC.

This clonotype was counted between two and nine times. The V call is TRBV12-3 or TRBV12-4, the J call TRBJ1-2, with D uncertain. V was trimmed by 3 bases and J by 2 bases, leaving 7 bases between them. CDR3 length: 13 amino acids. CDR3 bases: TGTGCCAGCAGTTTTACAAAGAACTATGGCTACACCTTC. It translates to CASSFTKNYGYTF.

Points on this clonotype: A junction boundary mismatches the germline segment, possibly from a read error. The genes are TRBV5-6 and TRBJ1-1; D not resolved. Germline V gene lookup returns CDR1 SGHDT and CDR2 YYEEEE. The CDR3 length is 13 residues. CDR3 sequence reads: CTSSLTSNTEAFF. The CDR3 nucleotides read TGTACCAGCAGCTTGACCTCGAACACTGAAGCTTTCTTT.

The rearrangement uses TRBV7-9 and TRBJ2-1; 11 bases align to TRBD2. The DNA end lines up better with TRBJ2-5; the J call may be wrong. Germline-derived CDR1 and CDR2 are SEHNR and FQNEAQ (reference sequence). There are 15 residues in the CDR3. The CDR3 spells CASSPQTSGEETQYF. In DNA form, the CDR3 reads TGTGCCAGCAGCCCCCAGACTAGCGGGGAAGAGACCCAGTACTTC.

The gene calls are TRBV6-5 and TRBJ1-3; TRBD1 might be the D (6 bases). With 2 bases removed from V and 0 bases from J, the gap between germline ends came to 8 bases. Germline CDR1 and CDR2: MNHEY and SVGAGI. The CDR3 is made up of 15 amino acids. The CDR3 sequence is CASSYRGASGNTIYF. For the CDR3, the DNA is TGTGCCAGCAGTTACAGGGGGGCCTCTGGAAACACCATATATTTT.

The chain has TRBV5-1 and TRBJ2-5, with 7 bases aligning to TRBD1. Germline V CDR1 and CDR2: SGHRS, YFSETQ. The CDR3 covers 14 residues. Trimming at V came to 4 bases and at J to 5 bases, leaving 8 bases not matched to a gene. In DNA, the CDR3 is TGCGCCAGCAGCGGCACAGGGGCCCGGGAGACCCAGTACTTC. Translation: CASSGTGARETQYF.

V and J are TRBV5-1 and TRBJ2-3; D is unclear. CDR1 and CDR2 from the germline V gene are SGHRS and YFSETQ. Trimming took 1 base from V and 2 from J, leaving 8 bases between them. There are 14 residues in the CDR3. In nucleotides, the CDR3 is TGCGCCAGCAGCTTGCGTCAGGCCACAGATACGCAGTATTTT. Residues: CASSLRQATDTQYF.

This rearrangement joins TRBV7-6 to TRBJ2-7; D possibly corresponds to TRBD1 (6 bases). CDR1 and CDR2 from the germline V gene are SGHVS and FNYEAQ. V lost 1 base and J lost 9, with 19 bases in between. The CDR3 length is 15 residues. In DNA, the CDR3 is TGTGCCAGCAGCTTAGAAGGGGGACGGGATGAGGCGCAGTACTTC. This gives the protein CASSLEGGRDEAQYF.

The chain's CDR3 is CSAREWAGAFF. The CDR3 DNA reads TGCAGTGCTAGAGAATGGGCCGGGGCTTTCTTT. This chain uses TRBV20-1 with TRBJ1-1; no clear D. V was cut by 0 bases and J by 11 bases, with 10 bases left in between. This CDR3 is 11 amino acids long. Germline CDR1 and CDR2: DFQATT and SNEGSKA (reference sequence).

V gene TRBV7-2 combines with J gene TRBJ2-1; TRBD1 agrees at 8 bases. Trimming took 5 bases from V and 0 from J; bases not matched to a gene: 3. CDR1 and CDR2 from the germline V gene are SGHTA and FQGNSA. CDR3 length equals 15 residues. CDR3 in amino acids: CASSPQGVSYNEQFF. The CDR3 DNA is TGTGCCAGCAGCCCACAGGGGGTCTCCTACAATGAGCAGTTCTTC.

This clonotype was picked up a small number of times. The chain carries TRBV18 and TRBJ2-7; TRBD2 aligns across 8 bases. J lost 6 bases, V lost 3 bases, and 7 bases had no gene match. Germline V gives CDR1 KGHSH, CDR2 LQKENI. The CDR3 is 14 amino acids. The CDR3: CASSPGGGRGEQYF. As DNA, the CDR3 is TGTGCCAGCTCACCCGGGGGGGGACGAGGCGAGCAGTACTTC.